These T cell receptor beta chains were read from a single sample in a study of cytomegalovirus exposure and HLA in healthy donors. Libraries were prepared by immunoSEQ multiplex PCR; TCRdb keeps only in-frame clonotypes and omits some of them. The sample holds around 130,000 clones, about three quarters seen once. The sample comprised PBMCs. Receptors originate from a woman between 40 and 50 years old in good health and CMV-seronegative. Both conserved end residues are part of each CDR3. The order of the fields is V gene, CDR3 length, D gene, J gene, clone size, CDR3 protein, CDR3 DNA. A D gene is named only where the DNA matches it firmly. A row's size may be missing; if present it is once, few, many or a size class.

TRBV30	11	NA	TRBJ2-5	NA	CAWGPQETQYF	TGTGCCTGGGGGCCCCAAGAGACCCAGTACTTC
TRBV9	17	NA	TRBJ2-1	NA	CASSVTIDTSSYNEQFF	TGTGCCAGCAGCGTAACAATAGATACTAGCTCCTACAATGAGCAGTTCTTC
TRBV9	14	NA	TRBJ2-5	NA	CASSAGFSWETQYF	TGTGCCAGCAGCGCAGGGTTCTCTTGGGAGACCCAGTACTTC
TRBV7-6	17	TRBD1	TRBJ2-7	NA	CASSLAPVRDRDHEQYF	TGTGCCAGCAGCTTAGCCCCCGTTCGGGACAGGGACCACGAGCAGTACTTC
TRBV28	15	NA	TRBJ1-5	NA	CASSLGGGWSQPQHF	TGTGCCAGCAGTTTAGGGGGGGGATGGAGTCAGCCCCAGCATTTT
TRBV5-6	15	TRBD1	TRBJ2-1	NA	CASSLGTGPYNEQFF	TGTGCCAGCAGCTTGGGGACAGGGCCTTACAATGAGCAGTTCTTC
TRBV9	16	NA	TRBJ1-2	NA	CASSAGSTGGALGSTF	TGTGCCAGCAGCGCCGGATCTACGGGGGGGGCGCTTGGTTCCACCTTC
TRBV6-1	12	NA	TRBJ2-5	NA	CASIRDQETQYF	TGTGCCAGCATCCGGGACCAAGAGACCCAGTACTTC
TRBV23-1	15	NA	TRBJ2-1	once	CASSQSGRTYNEQFF	TGCGCCAGCAGTCAGTCCGGGAGAACCTACAATGAGCAGTTCTTC
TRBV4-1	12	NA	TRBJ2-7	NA	CASSQGGVEQYF	TGCGCCAGCAGCCAAGGGGGGGTCGAGCAGTACTTC
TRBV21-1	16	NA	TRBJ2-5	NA	CASSYPRGQGPETQYF	TGTGCCAGCAGTTACCCAAGGGGACAGGGTCCCGAGACCCAGTACTTC
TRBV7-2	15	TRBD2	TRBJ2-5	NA	CASRLLAGGLETQYF	TGTGCCAGCAGATTACTAGCGGGGGGGCTAGAGACCCAGTACTTC
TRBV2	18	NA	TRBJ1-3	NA	CASSLKPSGTSSGNTIYF	TGTGCCAGCAGCCTAAAGCCTTCGGGTACGAGCTCTGGAAACACCATATATTTT
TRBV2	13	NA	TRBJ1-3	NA	CASTRGIGNTIYF	TGTGCCAGCACCCGGGGAATTGGAAACACCATATATTTT
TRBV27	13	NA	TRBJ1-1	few	CASSLTENTEAFF	TGTGCCAGCAGTTTGACAGAGAACACTGAAGCTTTCTTT
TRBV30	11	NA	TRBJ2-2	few	CAWGLAGELFF	TGTGCCTGGGGCCTTGCTGGGGAGCTGTTTTTT
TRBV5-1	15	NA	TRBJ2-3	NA	CASSEPRERTDTQYF	TGCGCCAGCAGCGAACCCCGGGAAAGGACAGATACGCAGTATTTT
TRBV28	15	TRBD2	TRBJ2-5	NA	CASSSEAGGPETQYF	TGTGCCAGCAGTTCAGAAGCGGGAGGGCCTGAGACCCAGTACTTC
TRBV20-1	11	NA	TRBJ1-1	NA	CSLTVNTEAFF	TGCAGCCTCACAGTGAACACTGAAGCTTTCTTT
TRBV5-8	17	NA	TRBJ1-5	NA	CASSPGDTLVGNQPQHF	TGTGCCAGCAGCCCCGGGGACACCCTAGTAGGCAATCAGCCCCAGCATTTT
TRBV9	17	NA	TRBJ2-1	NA	CASSVDPSASSYNEQFF	TGTGCCAGCAGCGTAGATCCAAGCGCGAGCTCCTACAATGAGCAGTTCTTC
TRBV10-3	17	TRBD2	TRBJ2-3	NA	CAIMAASGGAVADTQYF	TGTGCCATCATGGCGGCTAGCGGGGGGGCTGTCGCAGATACGCAGTATTTT
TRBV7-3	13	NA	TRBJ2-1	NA	CASSLLGGNEQFF	TGTGCCAGCAGCTTACTGGGCGGGAATGAGCAGTTCTTC
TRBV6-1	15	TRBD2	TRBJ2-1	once	CASSEPGGPGNEQFF	TGTGCCAGCAGTGAACCGGGAGGGCCGGGCAATGAGCAGTTCTTC
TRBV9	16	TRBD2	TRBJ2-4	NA	CASSVGLAGAKNIQYF	TGTGCCAGCAGCGTTGGACTAGCGGGAGCCAAAAACATTCAGTACTTC
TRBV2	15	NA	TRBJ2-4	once	CASSDPGLKRDSQYF	TGTGCCAGCAGTGACCCGGGACTTAAGAGGGACAGTCAGTACTTC
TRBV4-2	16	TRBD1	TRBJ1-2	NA	CASSQGGTGGVYGYTF	TGTGCCAGCAGCCAAGGGGGGACAGGGGGCGTTTATGGCTACACCTTC
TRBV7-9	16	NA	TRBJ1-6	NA	CASGSGAHGVNSPLHF	TGTGCCAGCGGGTCAGGGGCCCATGGGGTGAATTCACCCCTCCACTTT
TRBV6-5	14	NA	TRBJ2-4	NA	CASRGGLAKNSQYF	TGTGCCAGCAGGGGGGGATTAGCCAAAAACAGTCAGTACTTC
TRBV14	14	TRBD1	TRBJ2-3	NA	CASSQVQGGGGQYF	TGTGCCAGCAGCCAAGTACAGGGGGGCGGTGGGCAGTATTTT
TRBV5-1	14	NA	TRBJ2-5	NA	CASIGDSTGETQYF	TGCGCCAGCATCGGGGACTCCACGGGGGAGACCCAGTACTTC
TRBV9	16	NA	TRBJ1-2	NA	CASSVSKHSPNYGYTF	TGTGCCAGCAGCGTATCCAAACATTCTCCTAACTATGGCTACACCTTC
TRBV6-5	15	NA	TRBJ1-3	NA	CASSYGAPSGNTIYF	TGTGCCAGCAGTTACGGGGCCCCCTCTGGAAACACCATATATTTT
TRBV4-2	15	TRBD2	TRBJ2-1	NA	CASTSGSGSVNEQFF	TGTGCCAGCACCTCAGGTAGCGGGAGTGTGAATGAGCAGTTCTTC
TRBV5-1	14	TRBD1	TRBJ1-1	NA	CASSLNQGDTEAFF	TGCGCCAGCAGCTTAAACCAGGGGGACACTGAAGCTTTCTTT
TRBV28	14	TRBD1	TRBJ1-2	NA	CASGQGQGLGGYTF	TGTGCCAGCGGCCAGGGACAGGGTCTCGGGGGCTACACCTTC
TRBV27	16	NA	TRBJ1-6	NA	CASSSDRNSYNSPLHF	TGTGCCAGCAGTTCCGACAGGAACTCCTATAATTCACCCCTCCACTTT
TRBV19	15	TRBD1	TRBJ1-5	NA	CASSMVGTGNQPQHF	TGTGCCAGTAGTATGGTAGGGACAGGCAATCAGCCCCAGCATTTT
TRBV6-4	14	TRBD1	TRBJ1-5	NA	CASSPQGGNQPQHF	TGTGCCAGCAGTCCACAGGGGGGGAATCAGCCCCAGCATTTT
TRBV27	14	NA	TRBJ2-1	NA	CASSRGGTGNEQFF	TGTGCCAGCAGTCGGGGCGGGACCGGTAATGAGCAGTTCTTC
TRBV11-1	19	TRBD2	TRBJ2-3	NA	CASRPRITGGARSSDTQYF	TGTGCCAGCAGGCCTCGGATTACGGGGGGGGCGCGCTCCTCAGATACGCAGTATTTT
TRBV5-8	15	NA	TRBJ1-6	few	CASTFGVRDNSPLHF	TGTGCCAGCACGTTTGGCGTGAGGGATAATTCACCCCTCCACTTT
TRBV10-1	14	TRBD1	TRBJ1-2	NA	CASSEPDRGETYTF	TGCGCCAGCAGTGAGCCGGACAGGGGGGAAACCTACACCTTC
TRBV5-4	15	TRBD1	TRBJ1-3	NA	CASSSSGGSGNTIYF	TGTGCCAGCAGTTCTTCAGGGGGCTCTGGAAACACCATATATTTT
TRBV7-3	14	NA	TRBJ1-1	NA	CASSLQGLGTEAFF	TGTGCCAGCAGCTTACAGGGCCTGGGCACTGAAGCTTTCTTT
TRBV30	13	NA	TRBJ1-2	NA	CAWSAYRSYGYTF	TGTGCCTGGAGTGCCTACCGGAGTTATGGCTACACCTTC
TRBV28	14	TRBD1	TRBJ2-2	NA	CASRDRGKTGELFF	TGTGCCAGCAGGGACAGGGGCAAAACCGGGGAGCTGTTTTTT
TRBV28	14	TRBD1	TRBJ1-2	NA	CASTRGRLTYGYTF	TGTGCCAGTACCAGGGGGCGCCTGACCTATGGCTACACCTTC
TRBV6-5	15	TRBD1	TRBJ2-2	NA	CASSSGTGGTGELFF	TGTGCCAGCAGCTCCGGGACAGGGGGCACCGGGGAGCTGTTTTTT
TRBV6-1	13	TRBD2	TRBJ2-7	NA	CASSRLADYEQYF	TGTGCCAGCAGTCGACTAGCGGACTACGAGCAGTACTTC
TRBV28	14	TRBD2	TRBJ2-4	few	CASGILREVNIQYF	TGTGCCAGCGGAATCCTCCGGGAGGTAAACATTCAGTACTTC
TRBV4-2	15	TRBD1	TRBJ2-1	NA	CASRSAGQGGDEQFF	TGTGCCAGCAGATCAGCCGGACAGGGAGGCGATGAGCAGTTCTTC
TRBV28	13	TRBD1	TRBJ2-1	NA	CATRQGIENEQFF	TGTGCCACCCGACAGGGAATAGAGAATGAGCAGTTCTTC
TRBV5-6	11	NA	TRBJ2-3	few	CASSSGDTQYF	TGTGCCAGCAGCTCGGGAGATACGCAGTATTTT
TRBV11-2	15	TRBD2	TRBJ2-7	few	CASALIAGESYEQYF	TGTGCCAGCGCCTTAATAGCGGGAGAATCCTACGAGCAGTACTTC